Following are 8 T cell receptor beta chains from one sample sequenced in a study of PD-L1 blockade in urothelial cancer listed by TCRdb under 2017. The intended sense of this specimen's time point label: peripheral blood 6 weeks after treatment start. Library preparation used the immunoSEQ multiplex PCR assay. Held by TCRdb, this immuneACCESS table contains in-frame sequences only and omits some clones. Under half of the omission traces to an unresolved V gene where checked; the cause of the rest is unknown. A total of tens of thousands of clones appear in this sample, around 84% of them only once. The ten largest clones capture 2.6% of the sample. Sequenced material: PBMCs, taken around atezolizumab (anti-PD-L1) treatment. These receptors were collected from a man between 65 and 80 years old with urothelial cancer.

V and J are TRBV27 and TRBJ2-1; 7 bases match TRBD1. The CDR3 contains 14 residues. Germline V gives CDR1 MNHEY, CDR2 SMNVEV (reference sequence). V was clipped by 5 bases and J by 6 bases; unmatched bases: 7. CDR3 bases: TGTGCCAGCAGTAGCCGGGACAGCCTCAATGAGCAGTTCTTC. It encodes CASSSRDSLNEQFF.

The CDR3 DNA reads TGTGCCAGCAGCGTAGGTAGGGGTTGGGGAAACACCATATATTTT. This codes for CASSVGRGWGNTIYF. The chain carries TRBV9 and TRBJ1-3; D perhaps matches TRBD1 (5 bases). V dropped 0 bases and J dropped 4 bases, with 11 bases sitting between them. The CDR3 is made up of 15 amino acids. Germline values: CDR1 SGDLS, CDR2 YYNGEE.

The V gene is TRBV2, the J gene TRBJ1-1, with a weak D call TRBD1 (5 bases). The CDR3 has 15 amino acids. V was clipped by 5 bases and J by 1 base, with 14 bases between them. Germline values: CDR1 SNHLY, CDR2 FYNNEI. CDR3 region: CASSPPGLTNTEAFF. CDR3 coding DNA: TGTGCCAGCAGTCCCCCGGGACTTACGAACACTGAAGCTTTCTTT.

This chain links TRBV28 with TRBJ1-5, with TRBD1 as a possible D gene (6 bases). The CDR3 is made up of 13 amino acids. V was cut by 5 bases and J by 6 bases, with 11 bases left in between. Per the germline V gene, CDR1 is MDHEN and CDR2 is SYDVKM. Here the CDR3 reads CASSAQGIQPQHF. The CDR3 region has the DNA TGTGCCAGCAGTGCACAGGGAATTCAGCCCCAGCATTTT.

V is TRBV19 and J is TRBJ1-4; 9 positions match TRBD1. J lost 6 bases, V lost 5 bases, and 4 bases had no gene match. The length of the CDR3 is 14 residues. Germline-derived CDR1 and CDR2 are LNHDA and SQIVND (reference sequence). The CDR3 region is CASSLDRGDEKLFF. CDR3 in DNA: TGTGCCAGTAGTCTCGACAGGGGGGATGAAAAACTGTTTTTT.

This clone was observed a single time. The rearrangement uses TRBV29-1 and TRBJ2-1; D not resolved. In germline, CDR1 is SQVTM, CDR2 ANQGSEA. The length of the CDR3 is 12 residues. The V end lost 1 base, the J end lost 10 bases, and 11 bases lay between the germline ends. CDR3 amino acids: CSVEVQRQEQFF. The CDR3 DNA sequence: TGCAGCGTTGAAGTTCAGCGCCAAGAGCAGTTCTTC.

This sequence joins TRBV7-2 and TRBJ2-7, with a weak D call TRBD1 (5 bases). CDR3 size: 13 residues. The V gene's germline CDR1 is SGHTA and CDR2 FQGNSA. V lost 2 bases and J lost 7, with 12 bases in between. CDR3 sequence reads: CASSLIQGIEQYF. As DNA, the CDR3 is TGTGCCAGCAGCTTAATTCAGGGAATAGAGCAGTACTTC.

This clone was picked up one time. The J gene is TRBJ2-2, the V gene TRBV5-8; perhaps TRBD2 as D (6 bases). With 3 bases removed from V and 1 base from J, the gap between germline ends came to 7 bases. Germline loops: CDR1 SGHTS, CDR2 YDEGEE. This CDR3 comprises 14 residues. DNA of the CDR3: TGTGCCAGCAGCTACGGGGGGAACACCGGGGAGCTGTTTTTT. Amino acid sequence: CASSYGGNTGELFF.